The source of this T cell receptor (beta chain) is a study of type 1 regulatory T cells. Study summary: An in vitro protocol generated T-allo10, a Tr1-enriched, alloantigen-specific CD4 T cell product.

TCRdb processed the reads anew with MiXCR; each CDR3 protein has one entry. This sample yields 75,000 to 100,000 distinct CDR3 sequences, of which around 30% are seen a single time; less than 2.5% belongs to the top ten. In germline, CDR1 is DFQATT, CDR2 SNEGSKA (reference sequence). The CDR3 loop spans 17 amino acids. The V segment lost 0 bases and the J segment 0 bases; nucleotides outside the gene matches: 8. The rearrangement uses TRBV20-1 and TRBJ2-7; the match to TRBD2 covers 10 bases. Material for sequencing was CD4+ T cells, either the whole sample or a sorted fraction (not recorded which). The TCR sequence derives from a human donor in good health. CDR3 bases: TGCAGTGCTAGAGATCCCCGGACTAGCGGAAGCTCCTACGAGCAGTACTTC. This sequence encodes CSARDPRTSGSSYEQYF.